The clone carrying this TCR beta chain was detected once. The data are from a study of blood T cell repertoires in COVID-19. At the level of the study: Sites in the United States, Italy and Spain provided acute and convalescent COVID-19 samples. Nucleic acid was either cDNA or gDNA, and it came from T cells, B-cell-depleted T cells, or PBMCs.

Original processing notes: Amplified reference gene primers provided the basis for estimating nucleated cell counts. Sequencing used immunoSEQ multiplex PCR; TCRdb keeps in-frame clones, though not all of them. V, J and clone size are taken as reported in that table, and D and trimming were inferred from the DNA itself. This sample has around 76,000 clones, with about 93% found just once. Trimming took off 1 base at V and 7 bases at J, with 10 bases between the two ends. The length of the CDR3 is 13 residues. The germline gives CDR1 SGHAT, CDR2 FQNNGV. This rearrangement joins TRBV11-2 to TRBJ1-2, with D tentatively TRBD1 (5 bases). The receptor comes from a human donor in a cohort sampled during active COVID-19. The sequenced sample was peripheral blood. CDR3 in DNA: TGTGCCAGCAGCTTAGGCGCGGGGCTTGGCTACACCTTC. Translated, it gives CASSLGAGLGYTF.